The 26 T cell receptor beta chains below were found in one sample sequenced in a study of blood T cell repertoires in COVID-19. Sequencing was performed with immunoSEQ multiplex PCR; in TCRdb, only in-frame clones are kept and a portion is missing. In the table there are roughly 100,000 clones, roughly 84% of which are singletons. The sequenced sample was peripheral blood. These TCRs come from a human donor in a cohort sampled during active COVID-19.

The chain recombines TRBV5-1 with TRBJ2-6; D perhaps matches TRBD1 (6 bases). V was shortened by 1 base and J by 0 bases, with 11 bases between the two germline ends. CDR1 and CDR2 (germline): SGHRS, YFSETQ. The CDR3 is 17 residues long. The CDR3: CASSLYRATSGANVLTF. DNA for the CDR3: TGCGCCAGCAGCTTGTACAGGGCCACCTCTGGGGCCAACGTCCTGACTTTC. Drawing the rest from reference TRBV5-1 and TRBJ2-6, the complete variable domain is KAGVTQTPRYLIKTRGQQVTLSCSPISGHRSVSWYQQTPGQGLQFLFEYFSETQRNKGNFPGRFSGRQFSNSRSEMNVSTLELGDSALYLCASSLYRATSGANVLTFGAGSRLTVL.

The chain combines TRBV12-3 or TRBV12-4 with TRBJ2-1; D unresolved. This CDR3 is built from 12 residues. With 6 bases removed from V and 7 bases from J, the gap between germline ends came to 10 bases. The CDR3: CASRLGLNEQFF. CDR3 sequence (DNA): TGTGCCAGCAGGCTAGGATTGAATGAGCAGTTCTTC.

V is TRBV27 and J is TRBJ2-7; D is perhaps TRBD1 (6 bases). The germline V and J ends were trimmed by 4 bases and 7 bases, with 14 bases remaining between them. The CDR3 has 13 amino acids. Germline loops: CDR1 MNHEY, CDR2 SMNVEV (reference sequence). The CDR3 DNA reads as TGTGCCAGCAGTTCCTGGACGCAGGGGGAGCAGTACTTC. Translated, it gives CASSSWTQGEQYF.

In nucleotides, the CDR3 is TGTGCCAGCAGTTACGGCGGAAGCCTAAGAGAGCAGTACTTC. Its translation is CASSYGGSLREQYF. The rearrangement joins TRBV6-6 to TRBJ2-7; D uncertain. This CDR3 is built from 14 residues. Germline CDR1 and CDR2: MNHNY and SVGAGI (reference sequence). V shed 2 bases and J shed 7 bases, with 15 bases lying between them.

This clone has just one count. CDR3 region: CSVGTGGEAFF. The DNA of the CDR3 is TGCAGCGTGGGGACAGGGGGTGAAGCTTTCTTT. This chain connects TRBV29-1 to TRBJ1-1, with 11 bases identical to TRBD1. Trimming at V came to 6 bases and at J to 7 bases, leaving 1 base not matched to a gene. Germline assignment: CDR1 SQVTM and CDR2 ANQGSEA. The CDR3 consists of 11 residues.

CDR3 region: CASSPRGGSEKLFF. The CDR3 nucleotides are TGTGCCAGCTCACCTAGGGGGGGCTCTGAAAAACTGTTTTTT. The chain carries TRBV18 and TRBJ1-4; perhaps TRBD1 as D (6 bases). In germline, CDR1 is KGHSH, CDR2 LQKENI. Trimming left V 3 bases short and J 7 bases short, with 12 bases between. CDR3 length: 14 residues.

This chain uses TRBV7-2 with TRBJ2-7; no reliable D call. The V end lost 1 base, the J end lost 3 bases, and 10 bases lay between the germline ends. CDR3 size: 14 residues. CDR1 is SGHTA, CDR2 FQGNSA, per germline. The CDR3 protein is CASSLDGSSYEQYF. The CDR3 DNA reads as TGTGCCAGCAGCTTAGATGGGTCTAGCTACGAGCAGTACTTC.

The rearrangement uses TRBV5-1 and TRBJ2-2; 9 bases fit TRBD1. V lost 4 bases, J lost 6 bases, and 7 bases stayed unmatched. The V gene's germline CDR1 is SGHRS and CDR2 YFSETQ. The CDR3 totals 15 residues. CDR3 nucleotide sequence: TGCGCCAGCAGCGAGGGACAGGGATGGCCCGGGGAGCTGTTTTTT. This encodes CASSEGQGWPGELFF.

Of note for this clone: The sample contains more than one DNA sequence encoding this CDR3. V usage is TRBV7-9 and J usage is TRBJ1-3; D uncertain. CDR1 is SEHNR and CDR2 is FQNEAQ in the germline V gene (reference sequence). The V and J ends lost 2 bases and 0 bases respectively, with 5 bases between them. The CDR3 covers 14 residues. CDR3 in amino acids: CASSLRSSGNTIYF. The CDR3 region has the DNA TGTGCCAGCAGCTTACGCAGCTCTGGAAACACCATATATTTT.

The V call is TRBV5-5, the J call TRBJ2-3; D ambiguous. Germline lookup yields CDR1 SGHKS and CDR2 YYEKEE (reference sequence). The ends were cut back, 4 bases at V and 1 base at J, with 13 bases in the middle. This CDR3 has 15 residues. The CDR3 DNA sequence: TGTGCCAGCAGCCCCCAATCAGTCGGCACAGATACGCAGTATTTT. Translated: CASSPQSVGTDTQYF. The whole variable domain, remainder taken from reference TRBV5-5 and TRBJ2-3, is DAGVTQSPTHLIKTRGQQVTLRCSPISGHKSVSWYQQVLGQGPQFIFQYYEKEERGRGNFPDRFSARQFPNYSSELNVNALLLGDSALYLCASSPQSVGTDTQYFGPGTRLTVL.

A remark on this clone: The germline gene is not matched at one end of the junction; a read error may be the cause. The chain carries TRBV7-2 and TRBJ1-6; 7 nucleotides line up with TRBD1. This CDR3 has 14 residues. Germline V gene lookup returns CDR1 SGHTA and CDR2 FQGNSA. CDR3: CASSLTGDKSPLHF. CDR3 bases: TGTGCCAGCAGCTTAACAGGGGATAAATCACCCCTCCACTTT.

This clone was counted once. The chain is built from TRBV7-3 and TRBJ2-1; 8 nucleotides match TRBD1. V trimming: 5 bases; J trimming: 3 bases; junction bases outside the gene matches: 6. Per germline, CDR1 SGHTA and CDR2 FQGTGA. The CDR3 has 15 amino acids. CDR3 protein: CASSRGQGYYNEQFF. CDR3 DNA: TGTGCCAGCAGCCGCGGACAGGGATACTACAATGAGCAGTTCTTC. The full variable domain, its missing parts supplied by reference TRBV7-3 and TRBJ2-1, is GAGVSQTPSNKVTEKGKYVELRCDPISGHTALYWYRQSLGQGPEFLIYFQGTGAADDSGLPNDRFFAVRPEGSVSTLKIQRTERGDSAVYLCASSRGQGYYNEQFFGPGTRLTVL.

The chain combines TRBV3-1 (or the pseudogene TRBV3-2) with TRBJ1-2; no clear D. The CDR3 covers 12 residues. CDR1 LGHDT and CDR2 YNNKEL come from the germline V gene (reference sequence). V was trimmed by 1 base and J by 9 bases, leaving 9 bases between them. The CDR3 sequence: CASSQAYGSYTF. CDR3 DNA sequence: TGTGCCAGCAGCCAAGCGTACGGGAGCTACACCTTC.

The chain employs TRBV25-1 and TRBJ2-7; unclear D gene. The CDR3 has 11 amino acids. Germline V gene sequence: CDR1 MGHDK, CDR2 SYGVNS. The germline V and J ends were trimmed by 3 bases and 3 bases, with 3 bases remaining between them. CDR3 loop: CASSDRYEQYF. Here the CDR3 DNA reads TGTGCCAGCAGTGACCGCTACGAGCAGTACTTC.

This sequence joins TRBV7-6 and TRBJ2-3, with TRBD1 matching over 10 bases. The CDR3 has 16 amino acids. Trimming cost V 5 bases and J 0 bases; bases outside gene matches: 5. Germline CDR1 reads SGHVS; CDR2 reads FNYEAQ. This chain's CDR3 is CASSRATGGSTDTQYF. In DNA, the CDR3 is TGTGCCAGCAGCCGAGCGACAGGGGGCAGCACAGATACGCAGTATTTT.

DNA for the CDR3: TGTGCCACCAGTGATAACGCAGGGGCCTCTAATACGCAGTATTTT. Protein: CATSDNAGASNTQYF. The rearrangement joins TRBV24-1 to TRBJ2-3; D might be TRBD1 (6 bases). The CDR3 has 15 amino acids. The germline gives CDR1 KGHDR, CDR2 SFDVKD. The ends were cut back, 3 bases at V and 7 bases at J, with 16 bases in the middle.

The V call is TRBV7-9, the J call TRBJ2-3; no firm D call. CDR3 length: 15 residues. Germline loops: CDR1 SEHNR, CDR2 FQNEAQ (reference sequence). The V end was cut by 2 bases, the J end by 2 bases, with 11 bases between. Here the CDR3 reads CASSLSRPNTDTQYF. For the CDR3, the DNA is TGTGCCAGCAGCTTATCCAGGCCAAACACAGATACGCAGTATTTT.

The CDR3 reads CASSPRVVRGAQETQYF. The CDR3 DNA reads as TGTGCCAGCTCACCCCGAGTTGTGCGGGGGGCACAAGAGACCCAGTACTTC. The rearrangement links TRBV18 to TRBJ2-5; 8 positions match TRBD2. The V segment lost 3 bases and the J segment 2 bases; nucleotides outside the gene matches: 11. CDR1 is KGHSH and CDR2 is LQKENI in the germline V gene. This CDR3 region has 17 residues.

The chain carries TRBV5-1 and TRBJ1-1, with D tentatively TRBD1 (6 bases). The CDR3 is 14 amino acids. Between the trimmed V and J ends, which lost 0 bases and 4 bases, there was a span of 10 bases. The V gene's germline CDR1 is SGHRS and CDR2 YFSETQ. For the CDR3, the DNA is TGCGCCAGCAGCTTGGAGAGGGGGGGCACTGAAGCTTTCTTT. Its protein is CASSLERGGTEAFF.

The V call is TRBV5-1, the J call TRBJ2-3; D may be TRBD2 (6 bases). Trimming shortened V by 2 bases and J by 0 bases, and 13 bases separated the two germline ends. Germline loops: CDR1 SGHRS, CDR2 YFSETQ. This CDR3 region has 16 residues. CDR3 bases: TGCGCCAGCAGCTTAAGACTAGGCACTAGCACAGATACGCAGTATTTT. Residues: CASSLRLGTSTDTQYF.

The chain has TRBV5-1 and TRBJ2-7; 8 bases are shared with TRBD1. Unmatched junction bases numbered 8, after V lost 6 bases and J lost 6 bases. CDR3 length: 13 amino acids. The V gene's germline CDR1 is SGHRS and CDR2 YFSETQ. The CDR3 spells CASMPGGLGEQYF. DNA for the CDR3: TGCGCCAGCATGCCAGGGGGCTTAGGCGAGCAGTACTTC. Filled out from reference TRBV5-1 and TRBJ2-7, the complete variable domain reads KAGVTQTPRYLIKTRGQQVTLSCSPISGHRSVSWYQQTPGQGLQFLFEYFSETQRNKGNFPGRFSGRQFSNSRSEMNVSTLELGDSALYLCASMPGGLGEQYFGPGTRLTVT.

The genes are TRBV5-6 and TRBJ1-4; D may be TRBD1 (5 bases). CDR3 size: 14 residues. Germline values: CDR1 SGHDT, CDR2 YYEEEE. The V end was cut by 4 bases, the J end by 4 bases, with 11 bases between. The CDR3 DNA is TGTGCCAGCAGCCCTGGGGCCCTTAATGAAAAACTGTTTTTT. This sequence encodes CASSPGALNEKLFF.

The chain carries TRBV11-2 and TRBJ1-3; D call uncertain. CDR1 is SGHAT, CDR2 FQNNGV, per germline. Trimming removed 8 bases from V and 8 bases from J, with 13 bases in between. The CDR3 has 12 residues. The CDR3 here is CASAPLGDTIYF. The CDR3 bases are TGTGCCAGCGCCCCCCTCGGGGACACCATATATTTT.

The table lists this clone with a few counts. The rearrangement joins TRBV25-1 to TRBJ1-6; 8 nucleotides align to TRBD1. The CDR3 length is 15 residues. V dropped 4 bases and J dropped 6; count of bases not matched to a gene: 5. Per the germline V gene, CDR1 is MGHDK and CDR2 is SYGVNS. For the CDR3, the DNA is TGTGCCAGCAGTGCTGCAGGGGGCTTTAATTCACCCCTCCACTTT. Its protein is CASSAAGGFNSPLHF.

This clone has more than one count but fewer than ten. CDR3 nucleotide sequence: TGTGCCAGCTCGGAGGCGGGGTACAATGAGCAGTTCTTC. Protein: CASSEAGYNEQFF. The chain joins TRBV18 to TRBJ2-1; D is perhaps TRBD2 (6 bases). Per germline, CDR1 KGHSH and CDR2 LQKENI. Trimming removed 6 bases at V and 4 bases at J, with 10 bases between. CDR3 size: 13 residues. The complete variable domain, with remaining parts taken from reference TRBV18 and TRBJ2-1, reads NAGVMQNPRHLVRRRGQEARLRCSPMKGHSHVYWYRQLPEEGLKFMVYLQKENIIDESGMPKERFSAEFPKEGPSILRIQQVVRGDSAAYFCASSEAGYNEQFFGPGTRLTVL.

The rearrangement links TRBV7-9 to TRBJ1-2; D is perhaps TRBD1 (6 bases). The germline V and J ends were trimmed by 5 bases and 8 bases, with 18 bases remaining between them. The CDR3 length is 14 residues. Germline lookup yields CDR1 SEHNR and CDR2 FQNEAQ (reference sequence). DNA for the CDR3: TGTGCCAGCAGCCCTATTAGGGGGGGCGGAGGCTACACCTTC. Its protein product is CASSPIRGGGGYTF. Complete variable domain (other parts from reference TRBV7-9 and TRBJ1-2): DTGVSQNPRHKITKRGQNVTFRCDPISEHNRLYWYRQTLGQGPEFLTYFQNEAQLEKSRLLSDRFSAERPKGSFSTLEIQRTEQGDSAMYLCASSPIRGGGGYTFGSGTRLTVV.